This T cell receptor beta chain was observed in a study of response to subunit inactivated influenza vaccine. This clonotype was observed at least ten times. What it recognizes is unknown. V shed 6 bases and J shed 6 bases, with 15 bases lying between them. Germline-derived CDR1 and CDR2 are DFQATT and SNEGSKA (reference sequence). The CDR3 extends over 13 amino acids. TCRdb fed the RT-PCR reads into MiXCR, producing one record per CDR3 protein. The data show around 850,000 distinct CDR3 sequences, under 20% seen once. The study, taken as a whole, reports: There was a suggestion from the authors that each seasonal influenza vaccination recruits few new T cells.

The chain has TRBV20-1 and TRBJ1-5; D is uncertain. This clonotype was obtained from a man between 50 and 59 years old who received an inactivated influenza vaccine. Source: PBMCs from blood, taken 5 days after vaccination. DNA for the CDR3: TGCAGTGCCTTGCCAGGTCTGAGTCAGCCCCAGCATTTT. Protein product: CSALPGLSQPQHF.